This T cell receptor (beta chain) was retrieved from a study of CD8+ T cells in alopecia areata. Germline lookup yields CDR1 SEHNR and CDR2 FQNEAQ (reference sequence). Deletions cut 0 bases from V and 6 bases from J, with 12 bases between. The CDR3 runs 14 residues. Specified treatment: oral pan-JAK inhibitor, 5-10 mg twice daily. This clone was observed once. RNA extraction and reverse transcription yielded cDNA as sequencing template. Method: immunoSEQ multiplex PCR; TCRdb's copy keeps in-frame clones and lacks some. The sample yields about 210,000 clones, 43% seen once. Sequenced here: CD4+ T cells sorted from blood, sampled around week 36, from a patient treated with tofacitinib. This chain links TRBV7-9 with TRBJ2-7; D may be TRBD1 (6 bases). This TCR was recovered from a human donor with alopecia areata. CDR3 protein: CASSLAGTLVEQYF. The DNA for the CDR3 is TGTGCCAGCAGCTTAGCGGGGACACTCGTCGAGCAGTACTTC.